Each of the 9 T cell receptor beta chains below was sequenced from the same sample in a study of human T cells and chemical hapten exposure. Each CDR3 protein is one row after TCRdb ran MiXCR on the RACE reads. The sample records some 70,000 distinct CDR3 sequences, over 9.5% being singletons. Regarding time point: pre-sensitization, week 0. Stated treatment: therapeutic diphenylcyclopropenone sensitization with weekly scalp DPC. Sequenced material: whole blood, taken in connection with sensitization to the hapten diphenylcyclopropenone (DPC). These receptors were obtained from a woman in her fifties or sixties with alopecia areata. Some clones in this sample may be carry-over from other donors' samples.

The chain carries TRBV27 and TRBJ2-1, with TRBD2 identical over 7 bases. Looked up from germline, CDR1 is MNHEY and CDR2 is SMNVEV (reference sequence). The CDR3 length is 15 residues. With 3 bases clipped from V and 5 bases from J, the junction kept 7 bases outside the gene matches. The CDR3 DNA is TGTGCCAGCAGTTTTCGCGGACTAGATAACAATGAGCAGTTCTTC. It codes for CASSFRGLDNNEQFF.

This clonotype was recorded many times. The gene calls are TRBV12-3 or TRBV12-4 and TRBJ2-3; 10 nucleotides align to TRBD2. The length of the CDR3 is 20 residues. The trim removed 0 bases at V and 0 bases at J, leaving 12 bases unmatched. The chain's CDR3 is CASSLAPGVAGGSSTDTQYF. The DNA of the CDR3 is TGTGCCAGCAGTTTAGCACCCGGGGTAGCGGGGGGCTCTAGCACAGATACGCAGTATTTT.

This clonotype was observed a handful of times. The J gene is TRBJ2-2, the V gene TRBV6-2 or TRBV6-3; D remains ambiguous. The germline CDR1 and CDR2 sequences are MNHEY and SVGEGT. This CDR3 contains 15 residues. Trimming took off 10 bases at V and 1 base at J, with 16 bases between the two ends. CDR3 sequence (DNA): TGTGCCACCCCAAGGTCCAGTAAGAACACCGGGGAGCTGTTTTTT. As protein: CATPRSSKNTGELFF.

This clonotype was counted between two and nine times. The V call is TRBV20-1, the J call TRBJ2-1; D is ambiguous. Germline V gene sequence: CDR1 DFQATT, CDR2 SNEGSKA (reference sequence). Trimming took 0 bases from V and 2 from J, leaving 8 bases between them. The CDR3 length is 14 residues. The CDR3 sequence: CSARDGQAYNEQFF. CDR3 nucleotide sequence: TGCAGTGCTAGAGATGGCCAAGCCTACAATGAGCAGTTCTTC.

This clonotype has at least ten counts. J is TRBJ2-1 and V is TRBV12-3 or TRBV12-4, with 9 nucleotides matching TRBD2. The CDR3 sequence is 14 residues long. The V and J ends lost 11 bases and 2 bases, in that order; junction bases with no gene match: 7. DNA for the CDR3: TGTGCCGCGGGAGGGCGGGGGGCCTACAATGAGCAGTTCTTC. Encoded protein: CAAGGRGAYNEQFF.

There are a few counts of this clonotype. V and J are TRBV6-5 and TRBJ2-2; no clear D. The CDR3 extends over 14 amino acids. From germline, CDR1 is MNHEY and CDR2 SVGAGI. V was cut by 6 bases and J by 1 base, with 9 bases left in between. DNA for the CDR3: TGTGCCAGCAGCCGGAACAGGAACACCGGGGAGCTGTTTTTT. Protein sequence: CASSRNRNTGELFF.

The chain joins TRBV6-2 or TRBV6-3 to TRBJ2-3; 8 bases map to TRBD2. This CDR3 region has 15 residues. Germline V gives CDR1 MNHEY, CDR2 SVGEGT. The V gene end was trimmed by 4 bases and the J gene end by 1 base; junction bases not matched to a gene: 4. The CDR3 protein is CASSSRGAGTDTQYF. The CDR3 DNA reads TGTGCCAGCAGTTCGCGGGGGGCCGGCACAGATACGCAGTATTTT.

The gene calls are TRBV7-2 and TRBJ2-5; D is unclear. The CDR3 is 14 residues long. The V end lost 8 bases, the J end lost 1 base, and 14 bases lay between the germline ends. The V gene's germline CDR1 is SGHTA and CDR2 FQGNSA. The CDR3 DNA sequence: TGTGCCAGCTTTGTCGGACCCTTCCAAGAGACCCAGTACTTC. This encodes CASFVGPFQETQYF.

The V and J genes are TRBV20-1 and TRBJ1-1, with D possibly TRBD1 on 5 matching bases. The germline gives CDR1 DFQATT, CDR2 SNEGSKA (reference sequence). This CDR3 comprises 14 residues. V was trimmed by 5 bases and J by 1 base, leaving 14 bases between them. CDR3 in DNA: TGCAGTGCTGGGGGGGAAGCCCCGAACACTGAAGCTTTCTTT. It codes for CSAGGEAPNTEAFF.